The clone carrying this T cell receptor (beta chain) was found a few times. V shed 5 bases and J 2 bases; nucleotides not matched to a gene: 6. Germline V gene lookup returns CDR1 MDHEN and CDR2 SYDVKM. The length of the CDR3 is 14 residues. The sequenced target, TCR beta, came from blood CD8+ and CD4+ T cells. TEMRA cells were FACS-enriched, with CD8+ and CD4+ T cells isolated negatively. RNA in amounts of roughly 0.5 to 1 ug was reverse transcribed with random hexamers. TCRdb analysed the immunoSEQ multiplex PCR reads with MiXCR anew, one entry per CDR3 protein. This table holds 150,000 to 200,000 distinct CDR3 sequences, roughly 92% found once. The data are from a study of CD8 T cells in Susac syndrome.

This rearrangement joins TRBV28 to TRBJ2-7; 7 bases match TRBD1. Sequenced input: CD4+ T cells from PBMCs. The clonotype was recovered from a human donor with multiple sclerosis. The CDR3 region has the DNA TGTGCCAGCAGTCCCCCCGGGACAGCCTACGAGCAGTACTTC. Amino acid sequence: CASSPPGTAYEQYF.